A selection of T cell receptor beta chains follows, all from one sample in a study of neurological immune-mediated disorders. TCRdb re-called the 5' RACE reads with MiXCR, one entry per CDR3 protein. The table includes 45,000 to 65,000 distinct CDR3 sequences, 3% to 3.5% detected once. Input material: PBMCs. The receptors were sampled from a man aged 35 to 55 with multiple sclerosis. The CDR3 runs from the conserved cysteine through the conserved F or W. Clone size is given as how often the clone was seen (once, few, many) or a class if it is expanded.

many TRBJ2-7 TRBV27 CAEPGAWPYEQYF
many TRBJ1-1 TRBV9 CASSAGAGHLLGTNTEAFF
many TRBJ2-7 TRBV5-5 CASSLTPTGGAYEQYF
many TRBJ1-5 TRBV6-6 CASKVANRGNQPQHF
many TRBJ1-1 TRBV6-5 CASSYLTDGTEAFF
many TRBJ1-2 TRBV21-1 CASSPRTGGRYGYTF
many TRBJ1-2 TRBV5-1 CASSHIRTGRDNYGYTF
many TRBJ2-1 TRBV6-5 CASSYSGGVSEQFF
many TRBJ2-5 TRBV20-1 CSAIQLAGDQETQYF
many TRBJ2-1 TRBV3-1 CASSQIGNEQFF
many TRBJ2-5 TRBV4-1 CASSQERRVTQYF
many TRBJ1-2 TRBV10-3 CAIRDRENYGYTF
many TRBJ2-1 TRBV2 CASSEGSIGNEQFF
many TRBJ2-3 TRBV5-1 CASTERGATDTQYF
many TRBJ1-6 TRBV7-6 CASRVGGDSPLNF
many TRBJ2-2 TRBV3-1 CASSQDRAGGAQAGELFF
many TRBJ2-3 TRBV20-1 CSAFRRTDTQYF
many TRBJ2-5 TRBV28 CASSLTGGGETQYF
many TRBJ1-1 TRBV4-2 CASSQDNFPPGNTEAFF
medium-sized TRBJ2-1 TRBV12-3/TRBV12-4 CASSPSPSGGGYEQFF
many TRBJ2-4 TRBV7-2 CASSLAGVSNIQYF
many TRBJ1-3 TRBV6-5 CASSYSSGASGNTIYF
many TRBJ2-7 TRBV5-1 CASSLSLRTGSPHEQYF
many TRBJ2-3 TRBV7-6 CASSLGGRFTDTQYF
many TRBJ1-1 TRBV20-1 CSARDRGVEAFF
many TRBJ1-4 TRBV4-1 CASSLDFEKLFF
many TRBJ2-1 TRBV25-1 CASRADHNYYNEQFF